What follows are 22 T cell receptor beta chains derived from one specimen sequenced in a study of glioma-infiltrating T cells listed by TCRdb under 2016. Reads for this sample came from an Illumina MiSeq. TCR alpha and beta CDR3 regions were amplified with the iRepertoire nested amplicon-rescue multiplex PCR (arm-PCR) platform from RNA. TCRdb reanalyzed the raw reads on its own, using fastp at Q25 for trimming and MiXCR for clone calling, and kept in-frame beta chains. Rows are unified per CDR3 protein, each entry keeping the most common DNA and genes. Counted in this sample were about 140,000 distinct CDR3 sequences; about two fifths of them appeared once. The top ten clones comprise roughly a fifth of the sample. Sequencing was carried out using glioma tissue, nonneoplastic brain tissue, or PBMCs (not recorded which). Receptor source: a human donor with low-grade glioma or glioblastoma, undergoing nonglioma brain surgery, or in good health (not recorded which).

The rearrangement uses TRBV7-3 and TRBJ2-1; D gene unclear. The CDR3 length is 15 residues. V dropped 2 bases and J dropped 6 bases, with 14 bases sitting between them. Germline lookup yields CDR1 SGHTA and CDR2 FQGTGA. The CDR3 DNA follows: TGTGCCAGCAGCTTAGAAGGGATGACGGGCAATGAGCAGTTCTTC. Translation gives CASSLEGMTGNEQFF.

V usage is TRBV20-1 and J usage is TRBJ2-3; tentatively, D is TRBD2 (6 bases). V shed 7 bases and J shed 2 bases, with 19 bases lying between them. The CDR3 runs 15 residues. Germline V gives CDR1 DFQATT, CDR2 SNEGSKA (reference sequence). CDR3 amino acids: CSDRVGGLLTDTQYF. CDR3 in DNA: TGCAGTGATAGGGTCGGGGGATTACTCACAGATACGCAGTATTTT.

The chain combines TRBV20-1 with TRBJ1-1; D is possibly TRBD1 (5 bases). The CDR3 length is 15 residues. V lost 1 base, J lost 1 base, and 13 bases lay in between. Germline values: CDR1 DFQATT, CDR2 SNEGSKA (reference sequence). The CDR3 is CSARAPTTGNTEAFF. CDR3 coding DNA: TGCAGTGCTAGAGCTCCGACCACAGGGAACACTGAAGCTTTCTTT.

The chain carries TRBV20-1 and TRBJ1-5; no clear D gene. Germline V gene lookup returns CDR1 DFQATT and CDR2 SNEGSKA (reference sequence). CDR3 length equals 14 residues. The germline V and J ends were trimmed by 0 bases and 3 bases, with 9 bases remaining between them. The CDR3 here is CSARDPAVNQPQHF. DNA of the CDR3: TGCAGTGCTAGAGATCCCGCGGTCAATCAGCCCCAGCATTTT.

This clonotype has a handful of counts. The rearrangement links TRBV7-2 to TRBJ2-3; D not certain. Germline CDR1 and CDR2: SGHTA and FQGNSA. The CDR3 length is 14 residues. The germline V and J ends were trimmed by 5 bases and 2 bases, with 11 bases remaining between them. CDR3 DNA sequence: TGTGCCAGCAGCACTTTTGGTCCCACAGATACGCAGTATTTT. Residues: CASSTFGPTDTQYF.

This clonotype showed up just once. J is TRBJ2-3 and V is TRBV12-3 or TRBV12-4, with 9 bases matching TRBD2. The V gene end was trimmed by 8 bases and the J gene end by 4 bases; junction bases not matched to a gene: 13. This CDR3 is built from 16 residues. CDR3 nucleotides: TGTGCCAGCCATCAAATAGCGGGAGTCAGGGCAGATACGCAGTATTTT. Amino acids: CASHQIAGVRADTQYF.

The chain carries TRBV18 and TRBJ2-7, with D possibly being TRBD1 (6 bases). V lost 3 bases and J 5 bases, leaving 11 bases between the germline ends. CDR1 and CDR2 (germline): KGHSH, LQKENI. The CDR3 covers 13 residues. In DNA, the CDR3 is TGTGCCAGCTCACCTGGACAGTCTAACGAGCAGTACTTC. It codes for CASSPGQSNEQYF.

The CDR3 nucleotides are TGTGCCAGCAGGGCCCGGGACTTTTCCTACAATGAGCAGTTCTTC. It encodes CASRARDFSYNEQFF. This chain uses TRBV27 with TRBJ2-1; the D gene is possibly TRBD2 (6 bases). The CDR3 totals 15 residues. V lost 6 bases and J lost 1, with 13 bases in between. Germline V gene sequence: CDR1 MNHEY, CDR2 SMNVEV (reference sequence).

As for this clonotype: Likely a read error: the CDR3 ends without its conserved phenylalanine or tryptophan. The chain links TRBV20-1 to TRBJ2-5; D gene unclear. Germline V gene lookup returns CDR1 DFQATT and CDR2 SNEGSKA (reference sequence). The CDR3 runs 15 residues. Trimming left V 0 bases short and J 3 bases short, with 14 bases between. The CDR3 is CSARDYPPQKETQYL. The CDR3 DNA reads TGCAGTGCTAGAGATTACCCCCCTCAGAAAGAGACCCAGTACCTC.

This clonotype has a handful of counts. This rearrangement joins TRBV6-6 to TRBJ1-5; 7 bases map to TRBD1. The trim removed 2 bases at V and 4 bases at J, leaving 5 bases unmatched. CDR1 and CDR2 from the germline V gene are MNHNY and SVGAGI (reference sequence). The CDR3 has 15 amino acids. In DNA form, the CDR3 reads TGTGCCAGCAGTTACCCGACAGGGCAAAATCAGCCCCAGCATTTT. It yields the protein CASSYPTGQNQPQHF.

The rearrangement joins TRBV7-2 to TRBJ1-2; D might be TRBD1 (5 bases). Germline values: CDR1 SGHTA, CDR2 FQGNSA. This CDR3 has 15 residues. Trimming removed 1 base at V and 5 bases at J, with 14 bases between. The CDR3, as DNA: TGTGCCAGCAGCTTAGGTCCAGGAGAGGGGTATGGCTACACCTTC. It is translated as CASSLGPGEGYGYTF.

This CDR3 is CSARESLALTDTQYF. CDR3 bases: TGCAGTGCTAGAGAATCCCTGGCTTTGACAGATACGCAGTATTTT. The J gene is TRBJ2-3, the V gene TRBV20-1; no clear D gene. The CDR3 covers 15 residues. The V and J ends lost 0 bases and 3 bases respectively, with 13 bases between them. CDR1 and CDR2 from the germline V gene are DFQATT and SNEGSKA (reference sequence).

The chain joins TRBV6-1 to TRBJ1-2; D unresolved. Trimming took off 4 bases at V and 7 bases at J, with 19 bases between the two ends. The CDR3 totals 15 residues. Germline V gene sequence: CDR1 MNHNS, CDR2 SASEGT. The CDR3 protein is CASSGAKELGFGYTF. As DNA, the CDR3 is TGTGCCAGCAGTGGGGCGAAAGAGTTGGGATTTGGCTACACCTTC.

V is TRBV7-9 and J is TRBJ1-2; D is perhaps TRBD1 (5 bases). The germline CDR1 and CDR2 sequences are SEHNR and FQNEAQ (reference sequence). V was shortened by 5 bases and J by 5 bases, with 9 bases between the two germline ends. This CDR3 comprises 12 residues. The DNA for the CDR3 is TGTGCCAGCAGCGCGACAGCGTATGGCTACACCTTC. Encoded protein: CASSATAYGYTF.

This clonotype was found many times. The chain has TRBV25-1 and TRBJ2-7; 7 bases agree with TRBD1. The germline CDR1 and CDR2 sequences are MGHDK and SYGVNS. CDR3 length: 14 residues. With 5 bases clipped from V and 0 bases from J, the junction kept 4 bases outside the gene matches. In nucleotides, the CDR3 is TGTGCCAGCAGTCCGACAGGGAGCTCCTACGAGCAGTACTTC. The encoded protein is CASSPTGSSYEQYF.

The chain couples TRBV28 to TRBJ1-1; the D is unclear. The germline V and J ends were trimmed by 5 bases and 1 base, with 8 bases remaining between them. The length of the CDR3 is 13 residues. The V gene's germline CDR1 is MDHEN and CDR2 SYDVKM. In nucleotides, the CDR3 is TGTGCCAGCAGTCCGGCCGAGAACACTGAAGCTTTCTTT. Translating gives CASSPAENTEAFF.

This clonotype was counted a few times. The genes are TRBV28 and TRBJ2-3, with a tentative D call TRBD2 (5 bases). V lost 6 bases and J lost 2, with 15 bases in between. This CDR3 has 15 residues. From germline, CDR1 is MDHEN and CDR2 SYDVKM. Here the CDR3 reads CASSNISATTDTQYF. The DNA for the CDR3 is TGTGCCAGCAGCAACATTAGCGCAACCACAGATACGCAGTATTTT. Full variable domain (outside the CDR3, taken from reference TRBV28 and TRBJ2-3): DVKVTQSSRYLVKRTGEKVFLECVQDMDHENMFWYRQDPGLGLRLIYFSYDVKMKEKGDIPEGYSVSREKKERFSLILESASTNQTSMYLCASSNISATTDTQYFGPGTRLTVL.

This clonotype was recorded a few times. CDR3 coding DNA: TGCAGTGCTAACCTCATAGCGGGAGGCTACGAGCAGTACTTC. This encodes CSANLIAGGYEQYF. The genes are TRBV20-1 and TRBJ2-7; the match to TRBD2 covers 10 bases. This CDR3 spans 14 amino acids. Germline loops: CDR1 DFQATT, CDR2 SNEGSKA (reference sequence). Losses at the gene ends were 4 bases for V and 3 bases for J; bases not matched to a gene: 6.

This clonotype has more than one count but fewer than ten. The chain has TRBV28 and TRBJ1-2; 7 bases fit TRBD1. Germline V gives CDR1 MDHEN, CDR2 SYDVKM. This CDR3 is 12 amino acids long. With V trimmed by 6 bases and J by 8 bases, 6 bases remained unmatched. The CDR3 protein is CASRATGTGYTF. The CDR3 DNA reads as TGTGCCAGCAGGGCGACAGGGACCGGCTACACCTTC.

The gene calls are TRBV5-6 and TRBJ2-1, with TRBD2 identical over 15 bases. CDR1 SGHDT and CDR2 YYEEEE come from the germline V gene. The CDR3 consists of 18 residues. After removal of 2 bases from V and 6 bases from J, the junction contained 9 bases not matched to a gene. The CDR3: CASSFGTSGRRRGNEQFF. The CDR3 DNA follows: TGTGCCAGCAGCTTTGGGACTAGCGGGAGGAGAAGAGGCAATGAGCAGTTCTTC.

This clonotype was seen many times. The chain carries TRBV6-6 and TRBJ2-7; D is tentatively TRBD1 or TRBD2 (5 bases each). Trimming removed 0 bases from V and 2 bases from J, with 5 bases in between. Germline V lookup: CDR1 MNHNY, CDR2 SVGAGI (reference sequence). This CDR3 comprises 13 residues. CDR3 region: CASSYSGAYEQYF. The CDR3 coding sequence is TGTGCCAGCAGTTACTCGGGGGCCTACGAGCAGTACTTC.

The chain combines TRBV7-9 with TRBJ1-4; no clear D. The CDR3 runs 13 residues. Deletions cut 2 bases from V and 8 bases from J, with 9 bases between. CDR1 is SEHNR and CDR2 is FQNEAQ in the germline V gene (reference sequence). CDR3 coding DNA: TGTGCCAGCAGCTTATCAGGCGGGGAAAAACTGTTTTTT. Translated, it gives CASSLSGGEKLFF.